This section outlines one T cell receptor beta chain sequence together with its context. The sample belongs to a study of shared clonotypes between healthy human individuals. Trimming pared 4 bases from V and 5 bases from J, leaving 9 bases between. The CDR3 runs 13 residues. Germline-derived CDR1 and CDR2 are SGHKS and YYEKEE (reference sequence). Study processing details: Filtering was not the same, since immunoSEQ gave junction-only sequences without quality scores. Assay used: immunoSEQ multiplex PCR; TCRdb lists only in-frame clones, some missing. V and J calls and clone size are copied from that table; D and trimming were computed from the DNA. This table has 300,000 to 400,000 clones, under 80% appearing once.

This sequence originates from a man aged 25 to 45 in good health. Sequencing input: memory CD4+ T cells sorted from blood. Subset defined: CD45RA-negative fraction. The chain couples TRBV5-5 to TRBJ1-4; no definite D call. CDR3 in amino acids: CASSPGPNEKLFF. In nucleotides, the CDR3 is TGTGCCAGCAGCCCGGGCCCCAATGAAAAACTGTTTTTT. The full variable domain, with the rest looked up from reference TRBV5-5 and TRBJ1-4, is DAGVTQSPTHLIKTRGQQVTLRCSPISGHKSVSWYQQVLGQGPQFIFQYYEKEERGRGNFPDRFSARQFPNYSSELNVNALLLGDSALYLCASSPGPNEKLFFGSGTQLSVL.